This TCR beta chain was recovered during a study of blood T cell repertoires in COVID-19. Study-level background: Sites in the United States, Italy and Spain provided acute and convalescent COVID-19 samples. PBMCs, B-cell-depleted T cells, or T cells were the source of the cDNA or gDNA that made up the material.

As handled by the study authors: By means of reference gene primer amplification, nucleated cell counts were estimated. Sequencing was performed with immunoSEQ multiplex PCR; in TCRdb, only in-frame clones are kept and a portion is missing. Clonal size and the V and J genes are those of that table, whereas D and trimming came from the DNA. The sample contains some 80,000 clones, more than 75% of which appear only once. V was shortened by 4 bases and J by 0 bases, with 8 bases between the two germline ends. The CDR3 runs to 14 residues. Germline V lookup: CDR1 SNHLY, CDR2 FYNNEI. This sequence was found in a human donor in a cohort sampled during active COVID-19. Specimen: peripheral blood. The V gene is TRBV2, the J gene TRBJ2-3; weak D call: TRBD2 (6 bases). The CDR3 protein is CASSVGGSTDTQYF. CDR3 nucleotides: TGTGCCAGCAGTGTGGGGGGTAGCACAGATACGCAGTATTTT.